This T cell receptor (beta chain) was profiled in a study of blood T cells in healthy people across ages. Study-level points and caveats: The fall in TCR beta diversity per million T cells was roughly linear with age.

Trimming left V 2 bases short and J 6 bases short, with 8 bases between. CDR1 MNHEY and CDR2 SMNVEV come from the germline V gene (reference sequence). CDR3 size: 13 residues. A remark on this clonotype: What it recognizes is unknown.

Alongside a J-beta primer mix, a sample-barcoded 5' primer served in a second PCR lasting about 7 to 12 cycles. TCRdb redid the calling of the 5' RACE reads with MiXCR, one entry per CDR3 protein. The sample has a few hundred thousand distinct CDR3 sequences, approximately 47% seen once. Every donor provided approximately 10 milliliters of peripheral blood. This chain uses TRBV27 with TRBJ2-1; D remains unclear. Sequencing used blood. This receptor was taken from a man aged 55 to 70 in good health. CDR3 nucleotide sequence: TGTGCCAGCAGTTTAAGTAGTCTCAATGAGCAGTTCTTC. Translating gives CASSLSSLNEQFF.